The clone carrying this TCR beta chain was detected a few times. What it recognizes is unknown. The data derive from a study of memory CD4+ T cells and cytomegalovirus serostatus. Single viable CD3+CD4+CD8-CD45RO+ cells were sorted as the memory CD4+ T cells. CMV serostatus came from serum IgG against pp150, pp28, p38, p52. CD4+ T cells were isolated by positive magnetic selection. J was trimmed by 1 base and V by 4 bases; bases with no gene match: 10. This CDR3 comprises 17 residues. How the authors handled the data: Out-of-frame sequences were removed, leaving about 2.2 million distinct TCRbeta sequences. Sequenced by immunoSEQ multiplex PCR; TCRdb stores in-frame clones only, minus some. The V and J calls and clone size are taken from that table; D and trimming were inferred from the DNA. The table lists about 64,000 clones, 70% to 80% of them singletons. Broader study findings: CMV serostatus prediction reached median AUC roughly 0.95, or 0.91 with US-trained model.

V gene TRBV23-1 combines with J gene TRBJ1-1; the match to TRBD1 covers 9 bases. TRBV23-1 falls under the ORF class, with uncertain function. The sequencing input was memory CD4+ T cells from blood. The clonotype comes from an adult in good health and CMV-seronegative. CDR3 loop: CASSLPGQGCWNTEAFF. In nucleotides, the CDR3 is TGCGCCAGCAGTCTCCCGGGACAGGGTTGTTGGAACACTGAAGCTTTCTTT.